Below, 20 T cell receptor beta chains from the same sample are listed, as sequenced in a study of shared clonotypes between healthy human individuals. The table came from immunoSEQ multiplex PCR; TCRdb's copy has only in-frame clones and leaves some out. The sample includes 2,500,000 or so clones, more than 85% seen only once; the top ten take approximately 0.36%. Material for sequencing was naive CD4+ T cells from PBMCs. This sample's subset: CD45RA+ positively selected. These receptors originate from a man younger than 30 in good health. Some clones in this sample may be carry-over from other donors' samples.

The chain combines TRBV7-9 with TRBJ1-2, with D possibly matching TRBD1 (6 bases). Germline V gene sequence: CDR1 SEHNR, CDR2 FQNEAQ (reference sequence). Trimming left V 5 bases short and J 14 bases short, with 27 bases between. The CDR3 has 15 residues. In DNA form, the CDR3 reads TGTGCCAGCAGCCCAATGGCGGACAGCCCTATGGGGAGGACCTTC. It yields the protein CASSPMADSPMGRTF.

This clone appeared a single time. The chain carries TRBV10-2 and TRBJ1-2; possibly TRBD1 for D (6 bases). CDR3 length equals 13 residues. CDR1 is WSHSY and CDR2 is SAAADI in the germline V gene. V lost 5 bases, J lost 4 bases, and 11 bases lay in between. CDR3 in DNA: TGCGCCAGCAGTCCACAGGGAAGCTATGGCTACACCTTC. It translates to CASSPQGSYGYTF.

J is TRBJ1-3 and V is TRBV19; D may be TRBD1 (5 bases). Germline CDR1 and CDR2: LNHDA and SQIVND (reference sequence). The CDR3 runs 16 residues. Trimming stripped 1 base from V and 4 bases from J, with 14 bases between. DNA for the CDR3: TGTGCCAGTAGTATAGTAGGCGGAGGGGCCGGAAACACCATATATTTT. Protein product: CASSIVGGGAGNTIYF.

The CDR3: CASRAAGTSGRNEQFF. In DNA, the CDR3 is TGCGCCAGCAGAGCAGCCGGGACTAGCGGGAGGAATGAGCAGTTCTTC. The chain carries TRBV4-1 and TRBJ2-1; 15 positions match TRBD2. J gave up 7 bases and V 6 bases, and 7 bases lay outside the gene matches. Germline CDR1 and CDR2: MGHRA and YSYEKL. The CDR3 is made up of 16 amino acids.

V gene TRBV29-1 combines with J gene TRBJ1-1; D perhaps matches TRBD1 (6 bases). Trimming removed 2 bases at V and 5 bases at J, with 15 bases between. Germline CDR1 SQVTM, CDR2 ANQGSEA. The CDR3 runs to 14 residues. For the CDR3, the DNA is TGCAGCGTTGAAATGCGGGGGGGCTGGACTGAAGCTTTCTTT. This sequence encodes CSVEMRGGWTEAFF.

V and J are TRBV28 and TRBJ1-1; D is possibly TRBD1 (5 bases). The CDR3 contains 14 residues. CDR1 and CDR2 from the germline V gene are MDHEN and SYDVKM. V lost 7 bases, J lost 6 bases, and 18 bases lay in between. The CDR3 here is CASTLAGVRAEAFF. CDR3 DNA: TGTGCCAGCACTCTCGCGGGGGTTAGGGCTGAAGCTTTCTTT.

Note on this clone: The same CDR3 arises from other DNA sequences in this sample as well. The chain is built from TRBV6-5 and TRBJ1-2; D is unclear. V was clipped by 5 bases and J by 2 bases, with 3 bases between them. CDR3 length equals 11 residues. Looked up from germline, CDR1 is MNHEY and CDR2 is SVGAGI. CDR3 in DNA: TGTGCCAGCAGTCCAAACTATGGCTACACCTTC. Its translation is CASSPNYGYTF.

This clone was picked up one time. The same CDR3 can be traced to other DNA sequences in this sample. The V and J genes are TRBV9 and TRBJ2-6, with D perhaps TRBD1 (5 bases). CDR3 size: 15 residues. Germline-derived CDR1 and CDR2 are SGDLS and YYNGEE. V lost 4 bases and J 1 base, leaving 9 bases between the germline ends. CDR3 sequence: CASSPRASGANVLTF. As DNA, the CDR3 is TGTGCCAGCAGCCCCAGGGCGTCTGGGGCCAACGTCCTGACTTTC.

CDR3 nucleotide sequence: TGTGCCAGCAGTTCCCCCAGCGCCGAGCAGTTCTTC. Protein: CASSSPSAEQFF. The rearrangement joins TRBV6-1 to TRBJ2-1; D unresolved. This CDR3 region has 12 residues. Germline V lookup: CDR1 MNHNS, CDR2 SASEGT. Trimming took 5 bases from V and 10 from J, leaving 12 bases between them.

V is TRBV30 and J is TRBJ2-1; D perhaps matches TRBD1 (5 bases). In germline, CDR1 is GTSNPN, CDR2 SVGIG (reference sequence). The CDR3 runs to 14 residues. Trimming took off 3 bases at V and 6 bases at J, with 15 bases between the two ends. CDR3: CAWRDKGVGNEQFF. The CDR3 DNA follows: TGTGCCTGGAGAGATAAAGGGGTTGGCAATGAGCAGTTCTTC. Full variable domain (missing parts from reference TRBV30 and TRBJ2-1): SQTIHQWPATLVQPVGSPLSLECTVEGTSNPNLYWYRQAAGRGLQLLFYSVGIGQISSEVPQNLSASRPQDRQFILSSKKLLLSDSGFYLCAWRDKGVGNEQFFGPGTRLTVL.

V gene TRBV28 combines with J gene TRBJ2-2; no definite D call. Germline assignment: CDR1 MDHEN and CDR2 SYDVKM. The CDR3 is 15 amino acids. V was trimmed by 5 bases and J by 6 bases, leaving 16 bases between them. CDR3 amino acids: CASSPRPRVAGELFF. The CDR3 bases are TGTGCCAGCAGTCCGCGACCCCGAGTGGCCGGGGAGCTGTTTTTT.

The chain links TRBV28 to TRBJ1-3; D possibly corresponds to TRBD1 (5 bases). Germline V gene sequence: CDR1 MDHEN, CDR2 SYDVKM. The CDR3 has 15 residues. V was cut by 4 bases and J by 4 bases, with 14 bases left in between. The CDR3 loop reads CASSSLGGAGNTIYF. The CDR3 coding sequence is TGTGCCAGCAGTTCCCTGGGTGGGGCAGGAAACACCATATATTTT.

This clone was seen just once. The rearrangement links TRBV7-2 to TRBJ2-2, with 10 bases fitting TRBD1. Germline CDR1 and CDR2: SGHTA and FQGNSA. The CDR3 totals 16 residues. The V gene end was trimmed by 5 bases and the J gene end by 6 bases; junction bases not matched to a gene: 9. CDR3 in amino acids: CASSTRQGAGSGELFF. In DNA, the CDR3 is TGTGCCAGCAGCACCAGACAGGGGGCCGGTTCCGGGGAGCTGTTTTTT.

The chain joins TRBV19 to TRBJ1-3; 9 bases align to TRBD1. The germline V gene encodes CDR1 LNHDA and CDR2 SQIVND (reference sequence). CDR3 length equals 17 residues. The ends lost 2 bases at V and 0 bases at J; junction bases unmatched: 5. For the CDR3, the DNA is TGTGCCAGTAGTATAATCGGGACAGGGAGCTCTGGAAACACCATATATTTT. It is translated as CASSIIGTGSSGNTIYF. The full variable domain, in which reference TRBV19 and TRBJ1-3 provide the parts outside the CDR3, is DGGITQSPKYLFRKEGQNVTLSCEQNLNHDAMYWYRQDPGQGLRLIYYSQIVNDFQKGDIAEGYSVSREKKESFPLTVTSAQKNPTAFYLCASSIIGTGSSGNTIYFGEGSWLTVV.

The chain uses TRBV7-6 and TRBJ1-4; 8 bases line up with TRBD1. The CDR3 contains 16 residues. Unmatched junction bases numbered 13, after V lost 7 bases and J lost 6 bases. Germline V gene data show CDR1 as SGHVS and CDR2 as FNYEAQ. Written as DNA, the CDR3 is TGTGCCAGCACCGATAGAGTCAGGGGGCTGGATGAAAAACTGTTTTTT. Its translation: CASTDRVRGLDEKLFF.

This clone was recorded once. This chain joins TRBV7-2 and TRBJ2-7; a weak D match, TRBD2 (6 bases). V lost 3 bases and J lost 0, with 12 bases in between. Germline V gene sequence: CDR1 SGHTA, CDR2 FQGNSA. The CDR3 extends over 15 amino acids. In nucleotides, the CDR3 is TGTGCCAGCAGCTTGTTAGGGACTCACTCCTACGAGCAGTACTTC. It yields the protein CASSLLGTHSYEQYF.

V usage is TRBV5-8 and J usage is TRBJ2-5; weak D call: TRBD1 (6 bases). Germline CDR1 and CDR2: SGHTS and YDEGEE. The CDR3 extends over 15 amino acids. Trimming left V 6 bases short and J 2 bases short, with 17 bases between. The CDR3 loop reads CASNLDRRLQETQYF. The CDR3 DNA sequence: TGTGCCAGCAACCTTGACAGGCGCTTACAAGAGACCCAGTACTTC.

This chain's CDR3 is CASSYATGYAGYTF. The CDR3 DNA follows: TGTGCCAGCAGCTACGCGACAGGGTATGCTGGCTACACCTTC. The gene calls are TRBV11-2 and TRBJ1-2; 7 bases line up with TRBD1. The CDR3 has 14 residues. With 4 bases clipped from V and 7 bases from J, the junction kept 9 bases outside the gene matches. Germline-derived CDR1 and CDR2 are SGHAT and FQNNGV.

This CDR3 reads CASSHPGQGGVSLYPFSTDTQYF. The CDR3 DNA follows: TGTGCCAGCAGCCACCCCGGACAGGGTGGTGTATCCCTTTATCCCTTTAGCACAGATACGCAGTATTTT. V usage is TRBV4-2 and J usage is TRBJ2-3; TRBD1 aligns across 8 bases. This CDR3 contains 23 residues. Germline CDR1 is LGHNA and CDR2 is YNFKEQ. J lost 0 bases, V lost 3 bases, and 26 bases had no gene match.

V and J are TRBV18 and TRBJ1-3, with D possibly matching TRBD1 (5 bases). Between the trimmed V and J ends, which lost 2 bases and 2 bases, there was a span of 10 bases. Per the germline V gene, CDR1 is KGHSH and CDR2 is LQKENI. This CDR3 is built from 15 residues. The CDR3 DNA is TGTGCCAGCTCACCAGGGAGGACACCTGGAAACACCATATATTTT. It specifies CASSPGRTPGNTIYF.